The 13 T cell receptor beta chains below were found in one sample sequenced in a study of response to subunit inactivated influenza vaccine. Each CDR3 protein gets one entry after TCRdb re-called the RT-PCR reads with MiXCR. This sample has a few hundred thousand distinct CDR3 sequences, with approximately 21% found just once. The sample in question was PBMCs from blood, obtained approximately 22 months after vaccination. The receptors were gathered from a man in his fifties or sixties who received an inactivated influenza vaccine.

This clonotype has a handful of counts. The chain couples TRBV2 to TRBJ2-1; 9 bases match TRBD2. From germline, CDR1 is SNHLY and CDR2 FYNNEI. The length of the CDR3 is 14 residues. V lost 6 bases, J lost 7 bases, and 7 bases stayed unmatched. In DNA form, the CDR3 reads TGTGCCAGCAGGCGTTTTGCGGGAGGGAATGAGCAGTTCTTC. Translating it yields CASRRFAGGNEQFF.

The V call is TRBV18, the J call TRBJ1-3; a weak D match, TRBD1 (6 bases). There are 16 residues in the CDR3. Per the germline V gene, CDR1 is KGHSH and CDR2 is LQKENI. V shed 0 bases and J shed 0 bases, with 9 bases lying between them. The CDR3 DNA reads as TGTGCCAGCTCACCACCAGGGGGAAGCTCTGGAAACACCATATATTTT. This gives the protein CASSPPGGSSGNTIYF.

This sequence joins TRBV12-3 or TRBV12-4 and TRBJ2-2, with TRBD2 matching over 8 bases. V lost 5 bases and J lost 0; bases outside the gene matches: 2. There are 15 residues in the CDR3. The CDR3 region has the DNA TGTGCCAGCAGTCGGACTAGCCCGAACACCGGGGAGCTGTTTTTT. It encodes CASSRTSPNTGELFF.

This clonotype showed up many times. The rearrangement uses TRBV6-5 and TRBJ1-6, with a tentative D call TRBD1 (6 bases). The CDR3 has 19 residues. The germline gives CDR1 MNHEY, CDR2 SVGAGI. Trimming left V 0 bases short and J 0 bases short, with 15 bases between. The CDR3 loop reads CASSYSLRGASSYNSPLHF. The CDR3 nucleotides are TGTGCCAGCAGTTACTCTTTACGGGGGGCCAGCTCCTATAATTCACCCCTCCACTTT.

This clonotype was seen a few times. This chain links TRBV10-3 with TRBJ1-1; 7 bases are a match to TRBD1. V shed 6 bases and J 0 bases; nucleotides not matched to a gene: 7. Germline V gene lookup returns CDR1 ENHRY and CDR2 SYGVKD. This CDR3 contains 15 residues. The CDR3, as DNA: TGTGCCATCAGCTTCAGGGGGGGTATGAACACTGAAGCTTTCTTT. It yields the protein CAISFRGGMNTEAFF.

The chain recombines TRBV20-1 with TRBJ1-3; D remains ambiguous. The V end was cut by 0 bases, the J end by 3 bases, with 9 bases between. CDR3 length equals 14 residues. The V gene's germline CDR1 is DFQATT and CDR2 SNEGSKA (reference sequence). The DNA for the CDR3 is TGCAGTGCTAGAGATTCAGACGGTGGAAACACCATATATTTT. This gives the protein CSARDSDGGNTIYF.

V gene TRBV6-1 combines with J gene TRBJ1-5; no clear D gene. Germline loops: CDR1 MNHNS, CDR2 SASEGT. Trimming shortened V by 5 bases and J by 4 bases, and 12 bases separated the two germline ends. This CDR3 comprises 14 residues. The CDR3 reads CASSTLGGNQPQHF. The CDR3 DNA follows: TGTGCCAGCAGTACCCTCGGCGGGAATCAGCCCCAGCATTTT.

This clonotype was picked up a small number of times. The chain joins TRBV5-6 to TRBJ1-2; D is undetermined. CDR1 is SGHDT and CDR2 is YYEEEE in the germline V gene. V lost 1 base and J 4 bases, leaving 11 bases between the germline ends. The CDR3 is 14 amino acids. In DNA form, the CDR3 reads TGTGCCAGCAGCTTGCCAGCTTCTTCCTATGGCTACACCTTC. Protein sequence: CASSLPASSYGYTF.

The chain couples TRBV24-1 to TRBJ2-5, with D perhaps TRBD1 (6 bases). CDR1 is KGHDR and CDR2 is SFDVKD in the germline V gene. This CDR3 is built from 13 residues. With 5 bases removed from V and 5 bases from J, the gap between germline ends came to 11 bases. The DNA for the CDR3 is TGTGCCACCAGTGCAGGGCAGGGGGAGACCCAGTACTTC. It codes for CATSAGQGETQYF.

This clonotype came up many times. This chain joins TRBV3-1 and TRBJ1-1; D is uncertain. This CDR3 is 14 amino acids long. Germline V gives CDR1 LGHDT, CDR2 YNNKEL (reference sequence). The ends were cut back, 6 bases at V and 0 bases at J, with 11 bases in the middle. The CDR3 loop reads CASSPGNMNTEAFF. The CDR3, as DNA: TGTGCCAGCAGTCCCGGGAATATGAACACTGAAGCTTTCTTT.

The chain couples TRBV7-9 to TRBJ1-2; no firm D call. The ends were cut back, 5 bases at V and 0 bases at J, with 10 bases in the middle. Per the germline V gene, CDR1 is SEHNR and CDR2 is FQNEAQ (reference sequence). This CDR3 region has 14 residues. CDR3 bases: TGTGCCAGCAGCCCTTACGGACCTAACTATGGCTACACCTTC. This sequence encodes CASSPYGPNYGYTF.

This clonotype was observed a handful of times. The V gene is TRBV12-3 or TRBV12-4, the J gene TRBJ1-2, with D maybe TRBD1 (5 bases). The CDR3 loop spans 15 amino acids. V shed 7 bases and J shed 7 bases, with 22 bases lying between them. CDR3 in DNA: TGTGCCAGCAAACCGTCGGGACGGAAAACGGGTGGCTACACCTTC. This sequence encodes CASKPSGRKTGGYTF.

The chain is built from TRBV7-9 and TRBJ2-1; TRBD2 agrees at 8 bases. This CDR3 has 14 amino acids. Germline V lookup: CDR1 SEHNR, CDR2 FQNEAQ (reference sequence). Losses at the gene ends were 5 bases for V and 4 bases for J; bases not matched to a gene: 4. Here the CDR3 reads CASSPQRGYNEQFF. The CDR3 DNA reads as TGTGCCAGCAGCCCCCAGCGGGGGTACAATGAGCAGTTCTTC. Looking up the rest from reference TRBV7-9 and TRBJ2-1 gives the full variable domain: DTGVSQNPRHKITKRGQNVTFRCDPISEHNRLYWYRQTLGQGPEFLTYFQNEAQLEKSRLLSDRFSAERPKGSFSTLEIQRTEQGDSAMYLCASSPQRGYNEQFFGPGTRLTVL.